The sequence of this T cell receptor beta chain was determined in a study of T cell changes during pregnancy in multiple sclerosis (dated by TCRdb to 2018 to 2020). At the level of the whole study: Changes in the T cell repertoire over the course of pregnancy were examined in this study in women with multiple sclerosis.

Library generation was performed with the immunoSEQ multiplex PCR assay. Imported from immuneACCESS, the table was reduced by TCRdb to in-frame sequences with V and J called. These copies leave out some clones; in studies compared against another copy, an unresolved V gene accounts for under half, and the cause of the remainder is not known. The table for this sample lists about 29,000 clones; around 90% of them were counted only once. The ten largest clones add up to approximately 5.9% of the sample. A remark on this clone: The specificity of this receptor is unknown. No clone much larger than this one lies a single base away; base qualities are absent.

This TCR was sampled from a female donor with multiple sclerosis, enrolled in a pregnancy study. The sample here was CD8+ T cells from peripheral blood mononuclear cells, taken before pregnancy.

The CDR3 reads CASSPGSVNTEAFF. In nucleotide form, the sequence is TGCGCCAGCAGCCCGGGATCGGTGAACACTGAAGCTTTCTTT. The chain couples TRBV5-1 to TRBJ1-1; no D gene can be assigned with confidence. V is cut by 4 bases and J by 0 bases, and the space between the germline ends is 10 bases. The CDR3, from cysteine to phenylalanine, totals 14 residues. Only the CDR3 DNA is retained, 42 bases long and in frame from the first base. The germline V gene yields SGHRS for CDR1 and YFSETQ for CDR2.